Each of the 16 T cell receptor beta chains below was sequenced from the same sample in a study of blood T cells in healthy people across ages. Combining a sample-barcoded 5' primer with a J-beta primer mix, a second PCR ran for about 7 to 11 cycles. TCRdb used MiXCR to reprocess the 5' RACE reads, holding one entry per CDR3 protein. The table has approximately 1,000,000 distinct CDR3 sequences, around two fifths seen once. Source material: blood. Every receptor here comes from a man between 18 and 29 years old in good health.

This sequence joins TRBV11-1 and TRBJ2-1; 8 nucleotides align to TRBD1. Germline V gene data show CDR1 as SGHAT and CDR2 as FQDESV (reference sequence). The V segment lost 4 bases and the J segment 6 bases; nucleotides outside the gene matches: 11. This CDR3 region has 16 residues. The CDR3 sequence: CASSSYQDRDPNEQFF. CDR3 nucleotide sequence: TGTGCCAGCAGCTCCTATCAGGACAGGGATCCCAATGAGCAGTTCTTC.

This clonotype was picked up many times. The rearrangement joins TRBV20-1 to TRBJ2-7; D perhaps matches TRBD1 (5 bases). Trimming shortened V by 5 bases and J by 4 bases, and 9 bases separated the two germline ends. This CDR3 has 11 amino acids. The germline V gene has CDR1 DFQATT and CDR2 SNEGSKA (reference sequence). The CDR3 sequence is CSAHDRYEQYF. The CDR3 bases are TGCAGTGCTCATGACAGATACGAGCAGTACTTC.

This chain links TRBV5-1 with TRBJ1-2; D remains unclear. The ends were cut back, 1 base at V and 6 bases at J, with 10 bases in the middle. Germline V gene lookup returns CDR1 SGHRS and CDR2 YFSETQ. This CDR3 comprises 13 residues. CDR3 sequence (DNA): TGCGCCAGCAGCTTGAATATTGGGGATGGCTACACCTTC. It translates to CASSLNIGDGYTF.

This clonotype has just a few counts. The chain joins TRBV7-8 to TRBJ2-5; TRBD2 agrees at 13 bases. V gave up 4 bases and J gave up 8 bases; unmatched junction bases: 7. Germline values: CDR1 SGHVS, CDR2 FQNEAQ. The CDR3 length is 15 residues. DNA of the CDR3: TGTGCCAGCAGCTCGATTAGACTAGCGGGGGGAACCCAGTACTTC. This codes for CASSSIRLAGGTQYF.

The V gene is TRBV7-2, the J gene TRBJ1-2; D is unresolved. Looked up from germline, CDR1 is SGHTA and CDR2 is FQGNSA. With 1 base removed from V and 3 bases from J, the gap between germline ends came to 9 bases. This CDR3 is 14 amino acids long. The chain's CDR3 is CASSLVGYHYGYTF. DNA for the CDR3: TGTGCCAGCAGCTTAGTGGGGTACCACTATGGCTACACCTTC. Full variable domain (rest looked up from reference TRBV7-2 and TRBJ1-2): GAGVSQSPSNKVTEKGKDVELRCDPISGHTALYWYRQSLGQGLEFLIYFQGNSAPDKSGLPSDRFSAERTGGSVSTLTIQRTQQEDSAVYLCASSLVGYHYGYTFGSGTRLTVV.

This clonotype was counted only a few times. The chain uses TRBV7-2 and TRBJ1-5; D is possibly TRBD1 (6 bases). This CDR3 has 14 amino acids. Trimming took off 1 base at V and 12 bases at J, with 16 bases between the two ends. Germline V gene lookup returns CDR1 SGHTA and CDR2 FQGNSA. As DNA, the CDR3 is TGTGCCAGCAGCTTAGGGGGGGCAGCCCCTAGCCAGCATTTT. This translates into CASSLGGAAPSQHF. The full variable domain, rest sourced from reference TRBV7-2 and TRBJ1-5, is GAGVSQSPSNKVTEKGKDVELRCDPISGHTALYWYRQSLGQGLEFLIYFQGNSAPDKSGLPSDRFSAERTGGSVSTLTIQRTQQEDSAVYLCASSLGGAAPSQHFGDGTRLSIL.

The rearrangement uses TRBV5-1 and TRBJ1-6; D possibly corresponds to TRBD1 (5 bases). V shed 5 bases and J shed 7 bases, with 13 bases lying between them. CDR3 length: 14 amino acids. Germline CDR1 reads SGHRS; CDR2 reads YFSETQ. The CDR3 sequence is CASRQDNGNSPLHF. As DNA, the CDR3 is TGCGCCAGCAGACAGGATAACGGAAATTCACCCCTCCACTTT.

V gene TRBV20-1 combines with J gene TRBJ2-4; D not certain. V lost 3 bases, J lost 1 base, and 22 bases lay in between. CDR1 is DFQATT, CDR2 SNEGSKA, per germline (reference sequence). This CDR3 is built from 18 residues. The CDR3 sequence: CSASSPSGSFRAKNIQYF. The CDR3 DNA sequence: TGCAGTGCTAGTTCGCCTTCTGGCTCCTTTCGGGCCAAAAACATTCAGTACTTC.

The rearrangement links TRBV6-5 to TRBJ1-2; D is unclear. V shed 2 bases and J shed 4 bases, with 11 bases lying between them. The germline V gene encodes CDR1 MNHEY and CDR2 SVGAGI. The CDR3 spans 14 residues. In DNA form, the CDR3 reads TGTGCCAGCAGTTACGCGCCGGCCGGCTATGGCTACACCTTC. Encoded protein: CASSYAPAGYGYTF.

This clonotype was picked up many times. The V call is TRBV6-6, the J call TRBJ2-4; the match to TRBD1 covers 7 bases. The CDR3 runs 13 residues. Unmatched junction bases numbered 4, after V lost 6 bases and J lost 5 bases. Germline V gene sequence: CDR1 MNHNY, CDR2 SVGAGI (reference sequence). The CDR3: CASSPGTENIQYF. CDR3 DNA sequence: TGTGCCAGCAGCCCTGGGACAGAAAACATTCAGTACTTC.

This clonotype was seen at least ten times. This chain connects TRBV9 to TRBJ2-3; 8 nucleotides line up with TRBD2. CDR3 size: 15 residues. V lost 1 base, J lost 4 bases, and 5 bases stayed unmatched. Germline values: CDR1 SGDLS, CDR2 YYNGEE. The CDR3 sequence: CASSVNGGASDTQYF. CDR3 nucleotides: TGTGCCAGCAGCGTAAACGGGGGGGCCTCAGATACGCAGTATTTT.

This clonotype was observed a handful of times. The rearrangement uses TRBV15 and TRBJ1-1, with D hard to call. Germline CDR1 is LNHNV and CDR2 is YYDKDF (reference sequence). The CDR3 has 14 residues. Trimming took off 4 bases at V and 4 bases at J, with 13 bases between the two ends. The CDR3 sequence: CATSTRTGFTEAFF. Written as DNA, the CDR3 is TGTGCCACCAGCACGAGAACCGGGTTCACTGAAGCTTTCTTT.

CDR3 nucleotide sequence: TGTGCCAGCAGTTGGAACGGATTGAACCAAGAGACCCAGTACTTC. Its protein is CASSWNGLNQETQYF. The V gene is TRBV6-2 or TRBV6-3, the J gene TRBJ2-5; D gene ambiguous. The CDR3 spans 15 residues. Germline loops: CDR1 MNHEY, CDR2 SVGEGT. Trimming took 4 bases from V and 0 from J, leaving 12 bases between them.

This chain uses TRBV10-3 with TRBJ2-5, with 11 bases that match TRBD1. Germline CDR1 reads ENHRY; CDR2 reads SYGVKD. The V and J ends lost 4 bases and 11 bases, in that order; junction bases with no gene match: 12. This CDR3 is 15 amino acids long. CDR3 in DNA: TGTGCCATCAGTGGGGACAGGGGGTTGGACAATGAGCAGTACTTC. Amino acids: CAISGDRGLDNEQYF.

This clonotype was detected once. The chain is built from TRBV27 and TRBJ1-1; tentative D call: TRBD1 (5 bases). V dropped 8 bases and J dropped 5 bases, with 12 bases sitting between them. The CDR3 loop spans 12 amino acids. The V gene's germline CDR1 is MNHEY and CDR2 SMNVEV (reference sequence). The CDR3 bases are TGTGCCAGCCGGAGAGGGGCTACTGAAGCTTTCTTT. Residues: CASRRGATEAFF.

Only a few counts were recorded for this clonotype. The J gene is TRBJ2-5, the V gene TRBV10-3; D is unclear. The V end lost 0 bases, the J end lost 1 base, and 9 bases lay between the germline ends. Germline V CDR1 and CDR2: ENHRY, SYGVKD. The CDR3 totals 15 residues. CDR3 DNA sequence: TGTGCCATCAGTGAGTCGAAACTACTCCAAGAGACCCAGTACTTC. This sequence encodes CAISESKLLQETQYF.